A selection of T cell receptor beta chains follows, all from one sample in a study of shared clonotypes between healthy human individuals. Sequencing was performed with immunoSEQ multiplex PCR; in TCRdb, only in-frame clones are kept and a portion is missing. The sample includes hundreds of thousands of clones, about 96% of them seen just once. Sample: naive CD8+ T cells sorted from blood. Receptor source: a woman in her twenties or thirties in good health. CDR3s include the opening cysteine and the closing phenylalanine or tryptophan. Fields, in order: clone size, J gene, V gene, D gene, CDR3 DNA, CDR3 protein. The D gene is left open where the match is weak. Clone size is shown for a subset of rows, as once, few, many or a class of expanded clone.

size: once
J: TRBJ2-7
V: TRBV13
D: -
DNA: TGTGCCAGCAGCAAGGAGCGGAACGAGCAGTACTTC
CDR3: CASSKERNEQYF

size: once
J: TRBJ2-7
V: TRBV11-2
D: TRBD2
DNA: TGTGCCAGCAGCAAAACTAGCGGGAGGTCCTACGAGCAGTACTTC
CDR3: CASSKTSGRSYEQYF

size: -
J: TRBJ1-6
V: TRBV4-2
D: -
DNA: TGTGCCAGCAGCCAAGATAGGGTCGCTATTGCTGATTCACCCCTCCACTTT
CDR3: CASSQDRVAIADSPLHF

size: -
J: TRBJ2-7
V: TRBV5-6
D: -
DNA: TGTGCCAGCAGCTTTGGGCGGTACTACGAGCAGTACTTC
CDR3: CASSFGRYYEQYF

size: -
J: TRBJ1-2
V: TRBV28
D: TRBD1
DNA: TGTGCCAGCAGTTTAGGGCCCCCGGGACAGGCATACTATGGCTACACCTTC
CDR3: CASSLGPPGQAYYGYTF

size: -
J: TRBJ2-7
V: TRBV27
D: TRBD1
DNA: TGTGCCAGCACTGGACAGGACTACGAGCAGTACTTC
CDR3: CASTGQDYEQYF

size: once
J: TRBJ2-1
V: TRBV19
D: TRBD2
DNA: TGTGCCAGTAGTATAGTGGCTAGCGGGGAAGACAATGAGCAGTTCTTC
CDR3: CASSIVASGEDNEQFF

size: once
J: TRBJ2-5
V: TRBV6-5
D: -
DNA: TGTGCCAGCAGTTTCCAGCGGACCCAAGAGACCCAGTACTTC
CDR3: CASSFQRTQETQYF

size: -
J: TRBJ2-7
V: TRBV4-1
D: -
DNA: TGCGCCAGCAGCCAAGGAGGTATCTACGAGCAGTACTTC
CDR3: CASSQGGIYEQYF

size: -
J: TRBJ2-7
V: TRBV27
D: TRBD2
DNA: TGTGCCAGCAGTTGGGCCAGCGGGAGGGCCTCCGAGCAGTACTTC
CDR3: CASSWASGRASEQYF